This T cell receptor beta chain was obtained from a study of T cell repertoires in cytomegalovirus infection. On the study more broadly: Peptides in the study included HLA-C-restricted and HLA-B-restricted CMV epitopes.

This clonotype was recorded at least ten times. Its antigen is currently unknown. TCRdb re-called the reads with MiXCR, one entry per CDR3 protein. This sample carries under 850,000 distinct CDR3 sequences, 30% to 40% of them seen once, and the ten largest clones take 15% to 20%. Trimming removed 0 bases at V and 4 bases at J, with 12 bases between. Germline V gene data show CDR1 as MNHNY and CDR2 as SVGAGI (reference sequence). The CDR3 is 15 amino acids. The sequenced sample was cultured PBMCs, obtained from culture after CMV antigen stimulation. J is TRBJ1-2 and V is TRBV6-6, with D possibly TRBD1 on 6 matching bases. The source of this sequence is a human donor in good health (CMV status not recorded). Some clones in this sample may be carry-over from other donors' samples. CDR3 loop: CASSYSRGRVYGYTF. The CDR3, as DNA: TGTGCCAGCAGTTACTCGAGGGGGAGGGTCTATGGCTACACCTTC.